This T cell receptor beta chain was sequenced in a study of response to subunit inactivated influenza vaccine. This clonotype turned up a few times. Via MiXCR, TCRdb re-called the RT-PCR reads, giving one row per CDR3 protein. The sample yields a few hundred thousand distinct CDR3 sequences, more than 9% seen once. V gave up 4 bases and J gave up 5 bases, with 23 bases separating them. Germline V gene data show CDR1 as SGDLS and CDR2 as YYNGEE. The CDR3 consists of 17 residues. The source was non-naive T cells sorted from PBMCs, collected 14 to 15 days before vaccination. The chain is built from TRBV9 and TRBJ2-3; perhaps TRBD2 as D (6 bases). The sequence came from a man aged 50 to 59 who received an inactivated influenza vaccine. In DNA form, the CDR3 reads TGTGCCAGCAGCCTGGACTACTTAAGTAGTTCGGGAGATACGCAGTATTTT. It specifies CASSLDYLSSSGDTQYF.